A single sample gave rise to the 28 T cell receptor beta chains below, sequenced in a study of OX40 agonist ivuxolimab in advanced cancers. Clones were read by immunoSEQ multiplex PCR, and TCRdb kept only the in-frame ones, dropping some. The sample carries around 35,000 clones, 81% recorded once. The material was CD4+ or CD8+ T cells sorted from blood, obtained in a trial of the OX40 agonist ivuxolimab. These receptors all come from an adult with an advanced solid tumor such as melanoma, head and neck, liver or kidney cancer.

The chain uses TRBV29-1 and TRBJ2-3; D unclear. The CDR3 runs 13 residues. V lost 3 bases and J 5 bases, leaving 12 bases between the germline ends. Per the germline V gene, CDR1 is SQVTM and CDR2 is ANQGSEA. The CDR3 DNA reads TGCAGCGTTGAGGTAGTCTCGGGAGATACGCAGTATTTT. It specifies CSVEVVSGDTQYF.

The CDR3 DNA reads TGCGCCAGCAGCAAGGGGACAGGGAGGGATGAGCAGTTCTTC. Protein sequence: CASSKGTGRDEQFF. The chain is built from TRBV5-1 and TRBJ2-1; 9 bases are shared with TRBD1. Germline V lookup: CDR1 SGHRS, CDR2 YFSETQ. V gave up 4 bases and J gave up 8 bases; unmatched junction bases: 7. CDR3 length equals 14 residues. Complete variable domain (other parts from reference TRBV5-1 and TRBJ2-1): KAGVTQTPRYLIKTRGQQVTLSCSPISGHRSVSWYQQTPGQGLQFLFEYFSETQRNKGNFPGRFSGRQFSNSRSEMNVSTLELGDSALYLCASSKGTGRDEQFFGPGTRLTVL.

The rearrangement links TRBV21-1 to TRBJ1-3; the table assigns TRBD1, which was not confirmed against the DNA. TRBV21-1 is reported as a pseudogene. This CDR3 has 17 amino acids. In DNA form, the CDR3 reads TGTGCCAGCAGCAAAGGACAGGTACTAACCTCTGGAAACACCATATATTTT. Protein sequence: CASSKGQVLTSGNTIYF.

The chain combines TRBV5-1 with TRBJ2-7; D is unresolved. The germline V gene has CDR1 SGHRS and CDR2 YFSETQ. The CDR3 extends over 11 amino acids. The V gene lost 3 bases and the J gene lost 4 bases, with 5 bases spanning the gap. CDR3 DNA sequence: TGCGCCAGCAGCTCAGATTACGAGCAGTACTTC. It yields the protein CASSSDYEQYF.

The chain links TRBV5-1 to TRBJ1-5; no definite D call. V shed 0 bases and J shed 5 bases, with 6 bases lying between them. CDR1 and CDR2 from the germline V gene are SGHRS and YFSETQ. The CDR3 runs 13 residues. The chain's CDR3 is CASSLAPDQPQHF. CDR3 sequence (DNA): TGCGCCAGCAGCTTGGCCCCGGATCAGCCCCAGCATTTT.

The chain uses TRBV28 and TRBJ1-4; 10 bases are shared with TRBD1. The CDR3 runs 16 residues. Germline CDR1 reads MDHEN; CDR2 reads SYDVKM. The V segment lost 6 bases and the J segment 8 bases; nucleotides outside the gene matches: 12. In DNA form, the CDR3 reads TGTGCCAGCAGCTTGATAGGGACAGGGGTTGTAGAAAAACTGTTTTTT. Its translation: CASSLIGTGVVEKLFF.

The chain couples TRBV7-9 to TRBJ2-3; TRBD1 agrees at 7 bases. Per the germline V gene, CDR1 is SEHNR and CDR2 is FQNEAQ (reference sequence). The CDR3 is 16 residues long. V lost 4 bases to trimming and J lost 4 bases; unmatched junction nucleotides: 11. The CDR3 bases are TGTGCCAGCAGCTCCAACCTAGACAGGGAACCAGATACGCAGTATTTT. It is translated as CASSSNLDREPDTQYF.

The rearrangement links TRBV6-1 to TRBJ2-1; D is perhaps TRBD1 (5 bases). The V end was cut by 1 base, the J end by 6 bases, with 7 bases between. CDR1 is MNHNS, CDR2 SASEGT, per germline. The CDR3 has 13 residues. CDR3 sequence reads: CASSEGQGNEQFF. DNA for the CDR3: TGTGCCAGCAGTGAAGGGCAGGGCAATGAGCAGTTCTTC.

The CDR3 loop reads CASSSKTQYF. CDR3 sequence (DNA): TGCGCCAGCAGCTCAAAGACCCAGTACTTC. The chain recombines TRBV5-1 with TRBJ2-5; no reliable D call. The CDR3 is 10 residues long. The V end was cut by 3 bases, the J end by 6 bases, with 3 bases between. CDR1 is SGHRS, CDR2 YFSETQ, per germline.

The CDR3 is CASSGPGRSSYEQYF. The CDR3 DNA reads as TGTGCCAGCAGCGGTCCCGGTCGTAGCTCCTACGAGCAGTACTTC. The chain employs TRBV4-2 and TRBJ2-5, with D unresolved. Matching the DNA end better, TRBJ2-7 makes the J call doubtful. CDR1 and CDR2 (germline): LGHNA, YNFKEQ. This CDR3 region has 15 residues.

The V call is TRBV5-1, the J call TRBJ2-1; 9 bases agree with TRBD1. V lost 5 bases, J lost 2 bases, and 2 bases stayed unmatched. The CDR3 spans 14 residues. CDR1 and CDR2 (germline): SGHRS, YFSETQ. CDR3 residues: CASSTGGPYNEQFF. The CDR3 DNA sequence: TGCGCCAGCAGTACAGGGGGCCCCTACAATGAGCAGTTCTTC.

The chain joins TRBV4-3 to TRBJ2-7; TRBD1 matches 9 bases. The trim removed 3 bases at V and 6 bases at J, leaving 9 bases unmatched. Per germline, CDR1 LGHNA and CDR2 YSLEER. The CDR3 totals 15 residues. As DNA, the CDR3 is TGCGCCAGCAGCCAGAAAGGGGGGACAGGGTTCGAGCAGTACTTC. Translating it yields CASSQKGGTGFEQYF.

The genes are TRBV28 and TRBJ2-3; 8 nucleotides match TRBD2. The length of the CDR3 is 16 residues. The trim removed 3 bases at V and 5 bases at J, leaving 10 bases unmatched. The germline CDR1 and CDR2 sequences are MDHEN and SYDVKM. The CDR3 reads CASSFGGTGGQDTQYF. The CDR3, as DNA: TGTGCCAGCAGTTTTGGGGGGACGGGAGGGCAAGATACGCAGTATTTT.

This clone was counted between two and nine times. This sequence joins TRBV5-8 and TRBJ2-7; no clear D. The germline gives CDR1 SGHTS, CDR2 YDEGEE. The V and J ends lost 0 bases and 0 bases respectively, with 4 bases between them. The CDR3 has 13 residues. The CDR3 reads CASSLVNSYEQYF. CDR3 DNA sequence: TGTGCCAGCAGCTTGGTGAACTCCTACGAGCAGTACTTC.

Concerning this clone: A read error may produce the germline difference seen at one junction end. CDR3: CASSAGQTNSGYTF. Written as DNA, the CDR3 is TGTGCCAGCAGCGCGGGACAGACAAACTCTGGCTACACCTTC. V usage is TRBV7-2 and J usage is TRBJ1-2; TRBD1 agrees at 7 bases. The V gene's germline CDR1 is SGHTA and CDR2 FQGNSA. This CDR3 is 14 amino acids long.

The chain carries TRBV16 and TRBJ1-1; D not resolved. Trimming removed 5 bases from V and 4 bases from J, with 11 bases in between. The CDR3 is made up of 13 amino acids. Germline assignment: CDR1 KGHSY and CDR2 FQNENV. The CDR3 is CASSGGLSTEAFF. The CDR3 region has the DNA TGTGCCAGCAGCGGAGGGTTATCCACTGAAGCTTTCTTT.

This clone showed up just once. V is TRBV18 and J is TRBJ1-2; weak D call: TRBD1 (6 bases). The V end lost 4 bases, the J end lost 4 bases, and 13 bases lay between the germline ends. Germline-derived CDR1 and CDR2 are KGHSH and LQKENI. The CDR3 extends over 14 amino acids. The CDR3 sequence is CASSRYRDTYGYTF. CDR3 bases: TGTGCCAGCTCACGTTACCGGGACACCTATGGCTACACCTTC. Using reference TRBV18 and TRBJ1-2 for the parts outside the CDR3, the full variable domain is NAGVMQNPRHLVRRRGQEARLRCSPMKGHSHVYWYRQLPEEGLKFMVYLQKENIIDESGMPKERFSAEFPKEGPSILRIQQVVRGDSAAYFCASSRYRDTYGYTFGSGTRLTVV.

In this sample, this clone turned up a few times. The V call is TRBV7-2, the J call TRBJ2-4; the D gene is possibly TRBD2 (6 bases). Germline V CDR1 and CDR2: SGHTA, FQGNSA. The CDR3 covers 15 residues. Trimming removed 5 bases from V and 5 bases from J, with 16 bases in between. The CDR3 spells CASSASTSPQNIQYF. DNA for the CDR3: TGTGCCAGCAGCGCCTCGACTAGTCCTCAAAACATTCAGTACTTC. Combining the CDR3 with reference TRBV7-2 and TRBJ2-4 gives the whole variable domain GAGVSQSPSNKVTEKGKDVELRCDPISGHTALYWYRQSLGQGLEFLIYFQGNSAPDKSGLPSDRFSAERTGGSVSTLTIQRTQQEDSAVYLCASSASTSPQNIQYFGAGTRLSVL.

The rearrangement joins TRBV19 to TRBJ1-1, with D tentatively TRBD1 (5 bases). Germline CDR1 reads LNHDA; CDR2 reads SQIVND (reference sequence). This CDR3 contains 12 residues. The ends were cut back, 10 bases at V and 5 bases at J, with 14 bases in the middle. CDR3 DNA sequence: TGTGCCAAGTACCGGGGGTGGACTGAAGCTTTCTTT. Residues: CAKYRGWTEAFF. Based on the CDR3 plus reference TRBV19 and TRBJ1-1, the full variable domain is DGGITQSPKYLFRKEGQNVTLSCEQNLNHDAMYWYRQDPGQGLRLIYYSQIVNDFQKGDIAEGYSVSREKKESFPLTVTSAQKNPTAFYLCAKYRGWTEAFFGQGTRLTVV.

This chain joins TRBV6-5 and TRBJ1-5, with no clear D. Germline assignment: CDR1 MNHEY and CDR2 SVGAGI. V shed 5 bases and J shed 6 bases, with 11 bases lying between them. The CDR3 has 13 residues. CDR3 loop: CASSDSGVQPQHF. Written as DNA, the CDR3 is TGTGCCAGCAGTGATTCCGGGGTTCAGCCCCAGCATTTT.

The CDR3 bases are TGTGCCAGCAGCTTGGGGGGCCTTTCTTACGAGCAGTACTTC. Residues: CASSLGGLSYEQYF. The chain joins TRBV7-8 to TRBJ2-7; either TRBD1 or TRBD2 may supply D (6 bases each). The V gene lost 3 bases and the J gene lost 4 bases, with 13 bases spanning the gap. The CDR3 spans 14 residues. Looked up from germline, CDR1 is SGHVS and CDR2 is FQNEAQ. The whole variable domain, remainder taken from reference TRBV7-8 and TRBJ2-7, is GAGVSQSPRYKVAKRGQDVALRCDPISGHVSLFWYQQALGQGPEFLTYFQNEAQLDKSGLPSDRFFAERPEGSVSTLKIQRTQQEDSAVYLCASSLGGLSYEQYFGPGTRLTVT.

This clone showed up just a few times. This rearrangement joins TRBV27 to TRBJ2-7, with D unresolved. The CDR3 runs to 14 residues. Per germline, CDR1 MNHEY and CDR2 SMNVEV (reference sequence). V dropped 2 bases and J dropped 7 bases, with 15 bases sitting between them. The CDR3 DNA reads as TGTGCCAGCAGTTTAAGTCCAGCCATGGGGGAGCAGTACTTC. Residues: CASSLSPAMGEQYF.

V usage is TRBV25-1 and J usage is TRBJ1-2; perhaps TRBD1 as D (5 bases). The CDR3 extends over 12 amino acids. V was pared by 5 bases and J by 8 bases, with 12 bases between. CDR1 MGHDK and CDR2 SYGVNS come from the germline V gene. In DNA form, the CDR3 reads TGTGCCAGCAGTCTAGGCAGGGCGGGCTACACCTTC. This gives the protein CASSLGRAGYTF.

J is TRBJ1-3 and V is TRBV5-4, with D possibly being TRBD1 (5 bases). The CDR3 contains 14 residues. The V and J ends lost 0 bases and 1 base respectively, with 5 bases between them. Germline-derived CDR1 and CDR2 are SGHNT and YYREEE (reference sequence). The CDR3 reads CASSLGGSGNTIYF. CDR3 DNA: TGTGCCAGCAGCTTGGGGGGGTCTGGAAACACCATATATTTT. The whole variable domain, remainder taken from reference TRBV5-4 and TRBJ1-3, is ETGVTQSPTHLIKTRGQQVTLRCSSQSGHNTVSWYQQALGQGPQFIFQYYREEENGRGNFPPRFSGLQFPNYSSELNVNALELDDSALYLCASSLGGSGNTIYFGEGSWLTVV.

The chain carries TRBV28 and TRBJ2-3; 11 bases are shared with TRBD2. This CDR3 comprises 15 residues. The V gene end was trimmed by 7 bases and the J gene end by 6 bases; junction bases not matched to a gene: 9. Germline V lookup: CDR1 MDHEN, CDR2 SYDVKM. CDR3 bases: TGTGCCAGCATCCCCACTAGCGGGGGTGAGGATACGCAGTATTTT. It codes for CASIPTSGGEDTQYF.

This clone has just a few counts. This sample also contains other DNA sequences that code for the same CDR3. V gene TRBV6-5 combines with J gene TRBJ1-5; the D gene is possibly TRBD1 (5 bases). The CDR3 runs 14 residues. V lost 2 bases and J 0 bases, leaving 5 bases between the germline ends. The germline CDR1 and CDR2 sequences are MNHEY and SVGAGI. The CDR3 protein is CASSYGHSNQPQHF. DNA of the CDR3: TGTGCCAGCAGTTACGGACATAGCAATCAGCCCCAGCATTTT.

The chain combines TRBV5-6 with TRBJ1-4; D is unresolved. Between the trimmed V and J ends, which lost 1 base and 3 bases, there was a span of 10 bases. The germline gives CDR1 SGHDT, CDR2 YYEEEE. The CDR3 runs to 15 residues. The CDR3 DNA is TGTGCCAGCAGCTTGATTCGGGCAGCTAATGAAAAACTGTTTTTT. Protein: CASSLIRAANEKLFF.

The rearrangement joins TRBV28 to TRBJ1-1; D call uncertain. V dropped 8 bases and J dropped 4 bases, with 17 bases sitting between them. CDR1 MDHEN and CDR2 SYDVKM come from the germline V gene. CDR3 size: 14 residues. The CDR3 region is CASVNRGPGTEAFF. CDR3 sequence (DNA): TGTGCCAGCGTCAACCGCGGTCCCGGCACTGAAGCTTTCTTT.